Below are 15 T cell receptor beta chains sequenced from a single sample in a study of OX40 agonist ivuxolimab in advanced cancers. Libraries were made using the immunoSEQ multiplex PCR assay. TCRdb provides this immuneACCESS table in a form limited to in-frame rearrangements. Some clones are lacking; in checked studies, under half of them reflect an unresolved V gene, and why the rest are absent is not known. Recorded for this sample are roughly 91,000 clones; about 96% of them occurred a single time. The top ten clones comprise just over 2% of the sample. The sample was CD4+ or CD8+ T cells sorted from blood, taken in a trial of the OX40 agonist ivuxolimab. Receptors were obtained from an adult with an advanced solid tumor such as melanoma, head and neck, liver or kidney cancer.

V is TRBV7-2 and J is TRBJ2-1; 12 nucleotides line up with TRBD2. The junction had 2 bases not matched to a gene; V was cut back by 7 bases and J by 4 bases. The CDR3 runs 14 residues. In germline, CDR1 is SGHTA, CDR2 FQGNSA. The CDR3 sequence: CASKLAGGYNEQFF. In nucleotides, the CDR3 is TGTGCCAGCAAACTAGCGGGAGGTTACAATGAGCAGTTCTTC.

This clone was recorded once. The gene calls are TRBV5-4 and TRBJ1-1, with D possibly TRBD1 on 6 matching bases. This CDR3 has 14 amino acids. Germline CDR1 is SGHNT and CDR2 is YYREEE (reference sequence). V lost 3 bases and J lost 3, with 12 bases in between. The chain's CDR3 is CASSSRDNYTEAFF. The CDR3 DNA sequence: TGTGCCAGCAGCTCCCGGGACAATTACACTGAAGCTTTCTTT.

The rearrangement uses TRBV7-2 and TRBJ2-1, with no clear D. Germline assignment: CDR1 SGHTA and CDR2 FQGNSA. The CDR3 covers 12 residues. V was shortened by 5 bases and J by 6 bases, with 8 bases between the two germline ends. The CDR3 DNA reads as TGTGCCAGCAGCCCCGTAGGCAATGAGCAGTTCTTC. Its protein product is CASSPVGNEQFF.

CDR3: CATQLQGGSGYTF. The CDR3 DNA reads TGTGCCACCCAGCTACAGGGTGGATCCGGCTACACCTTC. V gene TRBV6-6 combines with J gene TRBJ1-2, with D possibly TRBD1 on 6 matching bases. Trimming removed 10 bases from V and 8 bases from J, with 20 bases in between. Per germline, CDR1 MNHNY and CDR2 SVGAGI (reference sequence). The CDR3 spans 13 residues.

This CDR3 reads CSVEGNTGELFF. CDR3 nucleotides: TGCAGCGTCGAGGGGAACACCGGGGAGCTGTTTTTT. This chain connects TRBV29-1 to TRBJ2-2; a weak D match, TRBD2 (5 bases). Per germline, CDR1 SQVTM and CDR2 ANQGSEA. The CDR3 has 12 residues. V was clipped by 6 bases and J by 1 base, with 6 bases between them.

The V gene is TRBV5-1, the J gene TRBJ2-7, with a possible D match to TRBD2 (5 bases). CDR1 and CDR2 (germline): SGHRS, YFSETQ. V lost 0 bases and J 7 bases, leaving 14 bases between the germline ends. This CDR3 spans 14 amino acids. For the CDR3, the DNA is TGCGCCAGCAGCTTGGTTGGGGTCTCGGGGGAGCAGTACTTC. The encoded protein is CASSLVGVSGEQYF.

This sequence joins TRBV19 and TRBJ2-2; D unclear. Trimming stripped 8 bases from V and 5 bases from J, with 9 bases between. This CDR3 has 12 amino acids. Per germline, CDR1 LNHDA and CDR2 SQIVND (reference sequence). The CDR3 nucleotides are TGTGCCAGTGATCATCGAACCGGGGAGCTGTTTTTT. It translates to CASDHRTGELFF.

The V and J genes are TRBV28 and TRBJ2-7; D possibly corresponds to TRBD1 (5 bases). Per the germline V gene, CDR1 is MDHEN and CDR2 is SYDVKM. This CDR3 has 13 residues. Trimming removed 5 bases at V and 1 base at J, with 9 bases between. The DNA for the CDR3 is TGTGCCAGCAGTCGACAGAATTCCTACGAGCAGTACTTC. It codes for CASSRQNSYEQYF.

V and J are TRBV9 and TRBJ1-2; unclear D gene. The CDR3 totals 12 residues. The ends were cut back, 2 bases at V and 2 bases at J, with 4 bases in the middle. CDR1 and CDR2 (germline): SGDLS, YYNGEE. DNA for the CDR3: TGTGCCAGCAGCGTTCAGAACTATGGCTACACCTTC. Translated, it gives CASSVQNYGYTF.

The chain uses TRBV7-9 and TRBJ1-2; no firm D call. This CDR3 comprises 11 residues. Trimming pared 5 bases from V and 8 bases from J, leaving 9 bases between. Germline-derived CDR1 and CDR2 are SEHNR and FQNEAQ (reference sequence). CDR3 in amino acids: CASSPDPGYTF. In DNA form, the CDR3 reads TGTGCCAGCAGCCCGGACCCGGGCTACACCTTC.

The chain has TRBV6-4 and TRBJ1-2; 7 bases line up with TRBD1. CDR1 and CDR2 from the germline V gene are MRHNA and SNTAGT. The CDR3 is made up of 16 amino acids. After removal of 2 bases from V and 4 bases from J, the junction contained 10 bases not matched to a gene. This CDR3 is CASSDGDREHPYGYTF. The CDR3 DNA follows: TGTGCCAGCAGTGACGGCGACAGGGAACATCCCTATGGCTACACCTTC.

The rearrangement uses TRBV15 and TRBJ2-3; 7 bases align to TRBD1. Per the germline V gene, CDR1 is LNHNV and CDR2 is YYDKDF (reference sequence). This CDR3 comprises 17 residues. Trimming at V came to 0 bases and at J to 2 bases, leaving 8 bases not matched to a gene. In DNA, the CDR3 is TGTGCCACCAGCAGAGATCATCGACAGGGAATCACAGATACGCAGTATTTT. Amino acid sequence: CATSRDHRQGITDTQYF.

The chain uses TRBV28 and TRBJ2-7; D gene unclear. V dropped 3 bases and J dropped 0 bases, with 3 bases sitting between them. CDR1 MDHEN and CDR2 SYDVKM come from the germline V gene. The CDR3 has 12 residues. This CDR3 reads CASSLNSYEQYF. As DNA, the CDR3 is TGTGCCAGCAGTTTGAACTCCTACGAGCAGTACTTC.

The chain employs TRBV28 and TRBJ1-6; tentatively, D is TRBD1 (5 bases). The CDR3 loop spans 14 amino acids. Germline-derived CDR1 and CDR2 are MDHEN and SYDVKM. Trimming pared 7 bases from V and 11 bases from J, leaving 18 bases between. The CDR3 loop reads CASTTSGGLTPLHF. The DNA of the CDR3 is TGTGCCAGCACCACATCGGGGGGGTTGACACCCCTCCACTTT.

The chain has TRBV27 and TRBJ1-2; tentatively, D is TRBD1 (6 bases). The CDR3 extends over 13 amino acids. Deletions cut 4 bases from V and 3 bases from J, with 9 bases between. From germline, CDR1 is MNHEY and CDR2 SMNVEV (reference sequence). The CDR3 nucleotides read TGTGCCAGCAGTTACTACAGGGACTATGGCTACACCTTC. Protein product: CASSYYRDYGYTF.